These 15 T cell receptor beta chains were sequenced from one sample in a study of identical twins. TCRdb reanalysed the 5' RACE reads using MiXCR and keeps one entry per CDR3 protein. Here the sample spans 650,000 to 800,000 distinct CDR3 sequences, 8% to 9% being singletons. The same specimen was also included in a second study, on yellow fever vaccine responses in identical twins.

Material for sequencing was PBMCs. The receptors come from a woman aged 18-29 years in good health.

This clonotype has ten or more counts. The chain links TRBV28 to TRBJ2-7; 9 bases map to TRBD2. Germline V gene data show CDR1 as MDHEN and CDR2 as SYDVKM. The CDR3 has 14 amino acids. J lost 4 bases, V lost 6 bases, and 7 bases had no gene match. CDR3 region: CASRLASGIYEQYF. CDR3 DNA sequence: TGTGCCAGCAGATTAGCTAGCGGGATTTACGAGCAGTACTTC.

This clonotype appeared many times. The V call is TRBV14, the J call TRBJ2-3; D gene ambiguous. Germline lookup yields CDR1 SGHDN and CDR2 FVKESK. Trimming cost V 0 bases and J 2 bases, with 12 bases left between them. The CDR3 is 16 amino acids. CDR3 DNA: TGTGCCAGCAGCCAAGATGACGGATTCGCCACAGATACGCAGTATTTT. As protein: CASSQDDGFATDTQYF.

This clonotype was observed a few times. The chain has TRBV5-1 and TRBJ2-7, with D tentatively TRBD2 (5 bases). Germline CDR1 and CDR2: SGHRS and YFSETQ. The V and J ends lost 2 bases and 0 bases respectively, with 9 bases between them. The CDR3 loop spans 14 amino acids. The CDR3 region is CASSFGEISYEQYF. For the CDR3, the DNA is TGCGCCAGCAGCTTCGGGGAAATCTCCTACGAGCAGTACTTC.

The gene calls are TRBV28 and TRBJ2-4, with 9 positions matching TRBD2. Germline loops: CDR1 MDHEN, CDR2 SYDVKM. CDR3 size: 15 residues. V lost 6 bases and J lost 3; bases outside the gene matches: 6. The CDR3: CASSTAGGHKNIQYF. The CDR3 bases are TGTGCCAGCAGCACGGCGGGGGGGCACAAAAACATTCAGTACTTC.

This clonotype was detected ten times or more. V is TRBV5-1 and J is TRBJ2-7; D remains ambiguous. The germline CDR1 and CDR2 sequences are SGHRS and YFSETQ. Trimming pared 4 bases from V and 6 bases from J, leaving 14 bases between. The CDR3 sequence is 13 residues long. The CDR3 region is CASSPDIPLEQYF. The DNA of the CDR3 is TGCGCCAGCAGCCCCGACATCCCTCTCGAGCAGTACTTC.

This clonotype was observed at least ten times. This chain joins TRBV4-2 and TRBJ2-7; perhaps D is TRBD1 or TRBD2 (6 bases each). V lost 1 base and J lost 4, with 14 bases in between. The CDR3 covers 15 residues. The V gene's germline CDR1 is LGHNA and CDR2 YNFKEQ. This CDR3 reads CASSQGPPGAYEQYF. The DNA for the CDR3 is TGTGCCAGCAGCCAAGGGCCTCCGGGGGCATACGAGCAGTACTTC.

The J gene is TRBJ1-5, the V gene TRBV21-1; whether TRBD1, the table's D call, matches the DNA was not checked. TRBV21-1 is given as a pseudogene. This CDR3 region has 20 residues. The CDR3 region has the DNA TGTGCCAGCAGCAGCCCCGGTCGAGGTGGGACAGAAGAATTCAATCAGCCCCAGCATTTT. It codes for CASSSPGRGGTEEFNQPQHF.

J is TRBJ2-2 and V is TRBV3-1, with TRBD2 identical over 8 bases. CDR1 is LGHDT, CDR2 YNNKEL, per germline (reference sequence). This CDR3 is built from 18 residues. The trim removed 4 bases at V and 6 bases at J, leaving 16 bases unmatched. The CDR3 spells CASSLPGLTSDMPGELFF. The CDR3 nucleotides read TGTGCCAGCAGCCTACCGGGATTGACTAGCGATATGCCCGGGGAGCTGTTTTTT.

This clonotype came up a few times. V usage is TRBV12-3 or TRBV12-4 and J usage is TRBJ2-3; TRBD2 matches 8 bases. V shed 5 bases and J 6 bases; nucleotides not matched to a gene: 10. The CDR3 loop spans 15 amino acids. The CDR3 sequence is CASSLGTSNSDTQYF. The CDR3 DNA reads TGTGCCAGCAGTCTAGGGACTAGTAATAGTGATACGCAGTATTTT.

The chain joins TRBV28 to TRBJ2-7; maybe TRBD2 (5 bases). The CDR3 contains 14 residues. Germline V gene lookup returns CDR1 MDHEN and CDR2 SYDVKM. V shed 5 bases and J shed 3 bases, with 14 bases lying between them. In DNA, the CDR3 is TGTGCCAGCAGTAAGACCGGAGGAGACTACGAGCAGTACTTC. This gives the protein CASSKTGGDYEQYF.

This clonotype appeared many times. This chain connects TRBV12-3 or TRBV12-4 to TRBJ2-3, with 7 bases aligning to TRBD1. This CDR3 contains 11 residues. Unmatched junction bases numbered 3, after V lost 5 bases and J lost 10 bases. The CDR3 DNA sequence: TGTGCCAGCAGTGACAGGGCTGCGCAGTATTTT. Protein: CASSDRAAQYF.

This clonotype occurred a few times. The chain uses TRBV5-1 and TRBJ2-7, with D possibly matching TRBD1 (6 bases). Trimming took off 0 bases at V and 2 bases at J, with 15 bases between the two ends. Germline V gives CDR1 SGHRS, CDR2 YFSETQ. The CDR3 has 16 amino acids. DNA of the CDR3: TGCGCCAGCAGCTTGGAAACCCAGGGGAGACCCTACGAGCAGTACTTC. Translating gives CASSLETQGRPYEQYF.

The rearrangement uses TRBV6-5 and TRBJ2-7, with TRBD2 matching over 11 bases. V was pared by 5 bases and J by 6 bases, with 6 bases of the junction left unmatched. This CDR3 contains 14 residues. Per germline, CDR1 MNHEY and CDR2 SVGAGI. As DNA, the CDR3 is TGTGCCAGCAGTACTAGCGGGAGTTCGATCGAGCAGTACTTC. This gives the protein CASSTSGSSIEQYF.

The chain combines TRBV6-6 with TRBJ1-2; D is unresolved. Germline V gene data show CDR1 as MNHNY and CDR2 as SVGAGI (reference sequence). The CDR3 is 12 residues long. The germline V and J ends were trimmed by 2 bases and 7 bases, with 8 bases remaining between them. As DNA, the CDR3 is TGTGCCAGCAGTTACGAAGGAGGTGGCTACACCTTC. This codes for CASSYEGGGYTF.

This clonotype has just one count. V gene TRBV2 combines with J gene TRBJ2-1; TRBD1 agrees at 8 bases. This CDR3 has 16 residues. V trimming: 4 bases; J trimming: 1 base; junction bases outside the gene matches: 6. Looked up from germline, CDR1 is SNHLY and CDR2 is FYNNEI. CDR3 coding DNA: TGTGCCAGCAGTGTAGGACAGGGCCTATCCTACAATGAGCAGTTCTTC. Translated, it gives CASSVGQGLSYNEQFF.